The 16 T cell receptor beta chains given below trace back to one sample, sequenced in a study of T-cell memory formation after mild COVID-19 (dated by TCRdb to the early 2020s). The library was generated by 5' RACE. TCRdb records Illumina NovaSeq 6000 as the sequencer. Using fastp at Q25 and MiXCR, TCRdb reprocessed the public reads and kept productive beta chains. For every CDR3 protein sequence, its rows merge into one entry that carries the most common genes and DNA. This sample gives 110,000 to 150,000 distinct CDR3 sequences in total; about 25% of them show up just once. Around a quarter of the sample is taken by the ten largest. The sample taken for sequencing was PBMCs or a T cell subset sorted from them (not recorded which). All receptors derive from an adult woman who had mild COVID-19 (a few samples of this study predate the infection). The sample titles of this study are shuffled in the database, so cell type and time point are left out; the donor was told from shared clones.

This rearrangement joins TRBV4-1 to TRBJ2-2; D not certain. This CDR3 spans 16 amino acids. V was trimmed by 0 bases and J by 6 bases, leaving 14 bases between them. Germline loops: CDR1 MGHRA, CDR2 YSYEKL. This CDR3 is CASSQDRRKPPGELFF. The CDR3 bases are TGCGCCAGCAGCCAAGATCGTCGGAAGCCGCCCGGGGAGCTGTTTTTT.

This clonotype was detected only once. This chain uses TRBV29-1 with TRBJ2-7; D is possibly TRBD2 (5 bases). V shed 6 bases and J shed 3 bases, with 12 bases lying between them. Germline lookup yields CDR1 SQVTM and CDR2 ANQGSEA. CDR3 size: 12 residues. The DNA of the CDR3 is TGCAGCGTCGAGGACTGGGACTACGAGCAGTACTTC. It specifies CSVEDWDYEQYF.

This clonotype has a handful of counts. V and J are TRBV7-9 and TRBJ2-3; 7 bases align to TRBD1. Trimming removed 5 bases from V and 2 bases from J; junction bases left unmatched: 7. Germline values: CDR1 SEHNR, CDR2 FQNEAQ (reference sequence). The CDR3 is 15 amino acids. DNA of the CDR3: TGTGCCAGCAGCGGGACAGAGCCACCCACAGATACGCAGTATTTT. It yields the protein CASSGTEPPTDTQYF.

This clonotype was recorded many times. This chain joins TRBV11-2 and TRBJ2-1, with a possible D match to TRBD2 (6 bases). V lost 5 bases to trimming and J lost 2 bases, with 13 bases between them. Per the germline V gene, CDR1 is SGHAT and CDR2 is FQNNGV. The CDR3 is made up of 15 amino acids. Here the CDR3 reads CASSLSGRTYNEQFF. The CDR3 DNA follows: TGTGCCAGCAGCCTCAGCGGGCGGACCTACAATGAGCAGTTCTTC.

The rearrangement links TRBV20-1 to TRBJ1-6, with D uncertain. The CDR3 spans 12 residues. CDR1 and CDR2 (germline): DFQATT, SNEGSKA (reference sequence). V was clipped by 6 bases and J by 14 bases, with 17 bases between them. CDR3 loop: CSASLRRISLHF. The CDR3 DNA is TGCAGTGCCTCGCTAAGGCGTATATCCCTCCACTTT.

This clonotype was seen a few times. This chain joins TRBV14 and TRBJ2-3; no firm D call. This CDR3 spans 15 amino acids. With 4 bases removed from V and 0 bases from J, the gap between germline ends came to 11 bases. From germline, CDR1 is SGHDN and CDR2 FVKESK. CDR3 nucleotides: TGTGCCAGCAGCCTTTGGACGACTAGCACAGATACGCAGTATTTT. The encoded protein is CASSLWTTSTDTQYF.

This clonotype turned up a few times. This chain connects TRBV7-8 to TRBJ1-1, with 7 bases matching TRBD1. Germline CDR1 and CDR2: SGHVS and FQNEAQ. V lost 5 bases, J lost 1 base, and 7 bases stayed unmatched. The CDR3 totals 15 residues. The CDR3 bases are TGTGCCAGCAGCACCCGACAGGGCCAGAACACTGAAGCTTTCTTT. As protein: CASSTRQGQNTEAFF.

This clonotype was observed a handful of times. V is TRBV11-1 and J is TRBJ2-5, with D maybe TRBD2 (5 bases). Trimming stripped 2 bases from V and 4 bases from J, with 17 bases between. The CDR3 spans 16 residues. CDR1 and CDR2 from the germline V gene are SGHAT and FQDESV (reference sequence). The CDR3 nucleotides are TGTGCCAGCAGCTTACAGTATCATGGACTGGGAGAGACCCAGTACTTC. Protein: CASSLQYHGLGETQYF. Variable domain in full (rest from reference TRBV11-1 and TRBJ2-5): EAEVAQSPRYKITEKSQAVAFWCDPISGHATLYWYRQILGQGPELLVQFQDESVVDDSQLPKDRFSAERLKGVDSTLKIQPAELGDSAMYLCASSLQYHGLGETQYFGPGTRLLVL.

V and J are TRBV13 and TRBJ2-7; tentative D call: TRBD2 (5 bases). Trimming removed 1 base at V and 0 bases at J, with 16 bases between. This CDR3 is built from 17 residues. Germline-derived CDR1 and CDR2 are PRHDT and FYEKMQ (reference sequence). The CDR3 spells CASSLVGSSPYSYEQYF. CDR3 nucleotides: TGTGCCAGCAGCTTAGTTGGGAGTAGCCCATACTCCTACGAGCAGTACTTC.

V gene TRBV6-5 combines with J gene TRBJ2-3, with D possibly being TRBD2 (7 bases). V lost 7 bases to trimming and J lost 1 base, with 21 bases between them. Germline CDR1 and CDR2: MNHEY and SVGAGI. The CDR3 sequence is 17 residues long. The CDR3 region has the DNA TGTGCCAGCACCCCCTTCCGGAGGGGGGGAGGCACAGATACGCAGTATTTT. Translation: CASTPFRRGGGTDTQYF.

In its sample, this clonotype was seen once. The CDR3 sequence: CASSVESVGSSSYEQYF. The DNA of the CDR3 is TGTGCCAGCAGCGTAGAATCGGTAGGCTCAAGCTCCTACGAGCAGTACTTC. The chain couples TRBV9 to TRBJ2-7; D is unclear. Between the trimmed V and J ends, which lost 0 bases and 0 bases, there was a span of 16 bases. The germline CDR1 and CDR2 sequences are SGDLS and YYNGEE. The CDR3 is 17 amino acids.

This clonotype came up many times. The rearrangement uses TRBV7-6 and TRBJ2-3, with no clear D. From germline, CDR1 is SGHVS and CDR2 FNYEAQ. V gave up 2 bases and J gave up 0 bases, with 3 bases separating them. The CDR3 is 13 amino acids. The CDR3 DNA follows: TGTGCCAGCAGCTTATCTAGCACAGATACGCAGTATTTT. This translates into CASSLSSTDTQYF. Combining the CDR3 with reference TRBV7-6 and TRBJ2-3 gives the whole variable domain GAGVSQSPRYKVTKRGQDVALRCDPISGHVSLYWYRQALGQGPEFLTYFNYEAQQDKSGLPNDRFSAERPEGSISTLTIQRTEQRDSAMYRCASSLSSTDTQYFGPGTRLTVL.

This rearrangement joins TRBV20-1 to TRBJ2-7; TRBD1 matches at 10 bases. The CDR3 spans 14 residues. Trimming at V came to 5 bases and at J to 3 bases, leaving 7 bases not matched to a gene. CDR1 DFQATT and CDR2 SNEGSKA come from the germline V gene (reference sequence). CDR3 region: CSASPGTGDYEQYF. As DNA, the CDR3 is TGCAGTGCTTCTCCAGGGACAGGGGACTACGAGCAGTACTTC.

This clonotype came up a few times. CDR3 sequence (DNA): TGTGCCACCAGTGATGTGGGGGCGGGGTCGACAGATACGCAGTATTTT. Amino acid sequence: CATSDVGAGSTDTQYF. The chain has TRBV24-1 and TRBJ2-3; D could derive from TRBD1 or TRBD2 (6 bases each). Trimming cost V 3 bases and J 3 bases, with 15 bases left between them. There are 16 residues in the CDR3. Germline V lookup: CDR1 KGHDR, CDR2 SFDVKD.

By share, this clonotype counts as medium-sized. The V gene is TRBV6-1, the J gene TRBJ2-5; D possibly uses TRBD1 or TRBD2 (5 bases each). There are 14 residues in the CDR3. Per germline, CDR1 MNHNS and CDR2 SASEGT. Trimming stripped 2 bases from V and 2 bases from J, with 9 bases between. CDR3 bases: TGTGCCAGCAGTGAATATGGGGGACAAGAGACCCAGTACTTC. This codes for CASSEYGGQETQYF.

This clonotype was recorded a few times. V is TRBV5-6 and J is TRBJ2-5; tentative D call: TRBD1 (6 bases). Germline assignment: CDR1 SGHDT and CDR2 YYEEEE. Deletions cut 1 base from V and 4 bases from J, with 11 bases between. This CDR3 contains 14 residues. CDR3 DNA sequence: TGTGCCAGCAGCTTGAACAGGGTGGGAGAGACCCAGTACTTC. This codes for CASSLNRVGETQYF.